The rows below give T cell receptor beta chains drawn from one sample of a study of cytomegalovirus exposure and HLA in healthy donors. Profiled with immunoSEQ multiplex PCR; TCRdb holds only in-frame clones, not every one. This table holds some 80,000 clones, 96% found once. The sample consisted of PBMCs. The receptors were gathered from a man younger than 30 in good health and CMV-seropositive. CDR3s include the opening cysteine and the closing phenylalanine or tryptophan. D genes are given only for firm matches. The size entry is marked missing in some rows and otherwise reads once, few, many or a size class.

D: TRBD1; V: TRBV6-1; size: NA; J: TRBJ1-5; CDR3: CASSAMTGGGNQPQHF; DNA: TGTGCCAGCAGTGCTATGACAGGGGGAGGCAATCAGCCCCAGCATTTT
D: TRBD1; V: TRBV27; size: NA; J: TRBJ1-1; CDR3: CASSLRGQGARNTEAFF; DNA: TGTGCCAGCAGTTTAAGGGGACAGGGGGCCCGGAACACTGAAGCTTTCTTT
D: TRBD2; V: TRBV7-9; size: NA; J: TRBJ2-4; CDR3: CASSSETSGRVNIQYF; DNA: TGTGCCAGCAGCTCAGAGACTAGCGGGAGAGTCAACATTCAGTACTTC
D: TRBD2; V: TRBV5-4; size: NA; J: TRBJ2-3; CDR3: CASSLKAGVSDTQYF; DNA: TGTGCCAGCAGCTTGAAAGCGGGAGTGTCAGATACGCAGTATTTT
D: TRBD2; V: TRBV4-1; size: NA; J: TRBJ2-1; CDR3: CASSEGTSVYNEQFF; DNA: TGCGCCAGCAGTGAAGGGACTAGCGTCTACAATGAGCAGTTCTTC
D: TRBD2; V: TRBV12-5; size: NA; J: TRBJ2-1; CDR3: CASDLLAGTYNEQFF; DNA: TGTGCTAGTGACCTTCTAGCGGGGACGTACAATGAGCAGTTCTTC
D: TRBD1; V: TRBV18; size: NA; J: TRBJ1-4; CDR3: CASSSGTGGGEEKLFF; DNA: TGTGCCAGCTCATCCGGGACAGGGGGTGGAGAAGAAAAACTGTTTTTT
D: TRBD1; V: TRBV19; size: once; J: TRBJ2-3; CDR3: CASVKGAGDTQYF; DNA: TGTGCCAGTGTCAAGGGGGCCGGAGATACGCAGTATTTT
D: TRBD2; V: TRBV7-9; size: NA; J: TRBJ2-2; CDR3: CASSLRLAVNTGELFF; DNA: TGTGCTAGCAGCTTAAGACTAGCGGTGAACACCGGGGAGCTGTTTTTT
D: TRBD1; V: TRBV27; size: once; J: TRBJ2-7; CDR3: CASSLTGGKGRSSYEQYF; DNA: TGTGCCAGCAGCCTGACAGGGGGCAAGGGAAGGAGCTCCTACGAGCAGTACTTC
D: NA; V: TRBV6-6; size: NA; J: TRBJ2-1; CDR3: CASSYSGNSYNEQFF; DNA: TGTGCCAGCAGCTATTCGGGAAACTCCTACAATGAGCAGTTCTTC
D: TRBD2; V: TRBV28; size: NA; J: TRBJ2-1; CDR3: CASSSLAEISYNEQFF; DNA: TGTGCCAGCAGTTCTCTAGCGGAGATCTCCTACAATGAGCAGTTCTTC
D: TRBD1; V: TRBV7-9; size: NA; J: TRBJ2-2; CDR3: CASSSLGQGAPGELFF; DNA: TGTGCCAGCAGCTCCCTCGGACAGGGGGCTCCCGGGGAGCTGTTTTTT
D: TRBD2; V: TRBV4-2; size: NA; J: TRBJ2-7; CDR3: CASSQGFAGGKYEQYF; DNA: TGTGCCAGCAGCCAAGGTTTCGCGGGAGGGAAATACGAGCAGTACTTC
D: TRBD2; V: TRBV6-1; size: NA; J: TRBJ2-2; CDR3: CASSFLGGGPGELFF; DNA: TGTGCCAGCAGTTTCTTGGGGGGGGGTCCCGGGGAGCTGTTTTTT